This T cell receptor (beta chain) was profiled in a study of blood T cell repertoires in COVID-19. For the study at large: Specimens from acute and convalescent COVID-19 originated in the United States, Italy and Spain. PBMCs, B-cell-depleted T cells, or T cells were the source of the cDNA or gDNA that made up the material.

Germline loops: CDR1 MDHEN, CDR2 SYDVKM. The CDR3 runs to 15 residues. V lost 6 bases to trimming and J lost 0 bases, with 15 bases between them. In the original processing: Amplifying reference gene primers gave estimates of nucleated cell counts. TCRdb's table, derived via immunoSEQ multiplex PCR, lists solely in-frame clones and lacks some. V and J calls plus clone size are reproduced from that table; the DNA served to infer D and trimming. The sample includes approximately 22,000 clones, 92% of them seen just once. The origin of this receptor is a man between 65 and 79 years old with active COVID-19. The rearrangement uses TRBV28 and TRBJ2-7; a possible D gene is TRBD2 (5 bases). The source material was peripheral blood. This CDR3 is CASSPGLRPSYEQYF. In DNA, the CDR3 is TGTGCCAGCAGCCCCGGACTGCGGCCCTCCTACGAGCAGTACTTC.